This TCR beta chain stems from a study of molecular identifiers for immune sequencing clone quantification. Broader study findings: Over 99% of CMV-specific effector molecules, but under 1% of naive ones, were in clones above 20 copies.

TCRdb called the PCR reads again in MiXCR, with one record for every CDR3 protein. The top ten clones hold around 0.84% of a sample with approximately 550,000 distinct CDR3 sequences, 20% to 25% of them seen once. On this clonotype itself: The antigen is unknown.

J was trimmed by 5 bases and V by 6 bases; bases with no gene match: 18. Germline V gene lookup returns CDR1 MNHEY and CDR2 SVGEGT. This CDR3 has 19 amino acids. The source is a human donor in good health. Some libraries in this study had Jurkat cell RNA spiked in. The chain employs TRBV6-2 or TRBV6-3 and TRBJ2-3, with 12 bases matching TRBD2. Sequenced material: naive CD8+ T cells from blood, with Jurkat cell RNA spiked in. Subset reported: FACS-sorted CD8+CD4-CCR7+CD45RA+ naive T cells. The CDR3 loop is CASSPTSGGSFWPKDTQYF. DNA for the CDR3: TGTGCCAGCAGCCCGACTAGCGGGGGTTCTTTTTGGCCTAAAGATACGCAGTATTTT.